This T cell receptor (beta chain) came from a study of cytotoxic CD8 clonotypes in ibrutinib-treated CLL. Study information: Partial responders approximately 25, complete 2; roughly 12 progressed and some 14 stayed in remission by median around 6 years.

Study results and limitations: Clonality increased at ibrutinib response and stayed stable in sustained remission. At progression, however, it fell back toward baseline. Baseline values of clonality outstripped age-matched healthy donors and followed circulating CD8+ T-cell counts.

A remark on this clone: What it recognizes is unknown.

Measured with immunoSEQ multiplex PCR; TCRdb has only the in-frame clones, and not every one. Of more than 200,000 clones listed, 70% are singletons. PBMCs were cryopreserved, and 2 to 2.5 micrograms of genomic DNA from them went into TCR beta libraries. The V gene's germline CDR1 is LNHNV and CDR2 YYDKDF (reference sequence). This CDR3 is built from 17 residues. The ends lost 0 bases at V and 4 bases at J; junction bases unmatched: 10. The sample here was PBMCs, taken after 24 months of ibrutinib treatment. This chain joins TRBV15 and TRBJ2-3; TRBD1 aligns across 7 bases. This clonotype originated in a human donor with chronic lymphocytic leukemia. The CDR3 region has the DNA TGTGCCACCAGCAGAGATCATACAGGGGCGTCGGCAGATACGCAGTATTTT. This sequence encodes CATSRDHTGASADTQYF.